This passage covers 27 T cell receptor beta chains from one sample sequenced in a study of blood T cells in healthy people across ages. The second PCR ran about 6 to 12 cycles with a sample-barcoded 5' primer and J-beta primers. TCRdb redid the calling of the 5' RACE reads with MiXCR, one entry per CDR3 protein. The sample shows over 600,000 distinct CDR3 sequences, roughly 46% of them seen only once. What was sequenced was blood. These receptors all stem from an elderly man in good health.

The V call is TRBV6-2 or TRBV6-3, the J call TRBJ2-3, with D possibly matching TRBD2 (6 bases). V shed 7 bases and J shed 3 bases, with 14 bases lying between them. There are 14 residues in the CDR3. Germline V gene data show CDR1 as MNHEY and CDR2 as SVGEGT. This CDR3 reads CASKRLVQTDTQYF. CDR3 coding DNA: TGTGCCAGCAAACGACTAGTGCAGACAGATACGCAGTATTTT.

The chain combines TRBV11-2 with TRBJ2-1; weak D call: TRBD2 (5 bases). The CDR3 sequence is 15 residues long. V lost 3 bases and J lost 6, with 15 bases in between. From germline, CDR1 is SGHAT and CDR2 FQNNGV. The CDR3 here is CASSLGSGETNEQFF. The CDR3 nucleotides are TGTGCCAGCAGCTTGGGAAGCGGCGAAACCAATGAGCAGTTCTTC.

This chain joins TRBV5-1 and TRBJ2-1, with TRBD1 matching 7 bases. CDR3 length: 15 amino acids. The germline CDR1 and CDR2 sequences are SGHRS and YFSETQ. V lost 0 bases to trimming and J lost 8 bases; unmatched junction nucleotides: 8. The DNA of the CDR3 is TGCGCCAGCAGCTTGGCCCTCCCGACAGGGCATGAGCAGTTCTTC. It yields the protein CASSLALPTGHEQFF.

The V call is TRBV20-1, the J call TRBJ2-1; no clear D gene. Germline V gene sequence: CDR1 DFQATT, CDR2 SNEGSKA (reference sequence). Trimming removed 5 bases from V and 5 bases from J, with 19 bases in between. The CDR3 spans 15 residues. CDR3 loop: CSAVGPIRTDNEQFF. For the CDR3, the DNA is TGCAGTGCTGTTGGACCGATCAGAACCGACAATGAGCAGTTCTTC.

This clonotype was recorded at least ten times. V usage is TRBV27 and J usage is TRBJ1-2; TRBD1 aligns across 9 bases. The CDR3 has 16 amino acids. From germline, CDR1 is MNHEY and CDR2 SMNVEV (reference sequence). V gave up 0 bases and J gave up 5 bases; unmatched junction bases: 7. CDR3 in DNA: TGTGCCAGCAGTTTATCGACAGGGGGGTTAGGATATGGCTACACCTTC. Its protein product is CASSLSTGGLGYGYTF.

This clonotype was found a few times. The chain recombines TRBV5-1 with TRBJ2-7, with TRBD2 matching over 7 bases. Germline V CDR1 and CDR2: SGHRS, YFSETQ. With V trimmed by 5 bases and J by 4 bases, 12 bases remained unmatched. CDR3 length equals 15 residues. CDR3 loop: CASRMGLAEEYEQYF. The CDR3 nucleotides are TGCGCCAGCAGAATGGGGCTAGCGGAAGAATACGAGCAGTACTTC.

The chain is built from TRBV20-1 and TRBJ2-4, with 9 bases matching TRBD1. The J call is uncertain, as TRBJ2-5 better fits the DNA end. In germline, CDR1 is DFQATT, CDR2 SNEGSKA (reference sequence). This CDR3 has 15 amino acids. CDR3 coding DNA: TGCAGTGCTCTACCGGGACAGGGAACCCAAGAGACCCAGTACTTC. Protein sequence: CSALPGQGTQETQYF.

V and J are TRBV16 and TRBJ1-1; 8 nucleotides agree with TRBD1. The CDR3 loop spans 13 amino acids. CDR1 and CDR2 (germline): KGHSY, FQNENV. Trimming cost V 5 bases and J 4 bases; bases outside gene matches: 3. CDR3 coding DNA: TGTGCCAGCAGCTTGGACAGGGCCACTGAAGCTTTCTTT. Translating it yields CASSLDRATEAFF.

This clonotype has just a few counts. The genes are TRBV12-3 or TRBV12-4 and TRBJ1-1, with D perhaps TRBD1 (5 bases). This CDR3 comprises 16 residues. Trimming took 5 bases from V and 0 from J, leaving 16 bases between them. CDR3 loop: CASSRGTGAMNTEAFF. The CDR3 nucleotides are TGTGCCAGCAGTCGGGGTACAGGAGCCATGAACACTGAAGCTTTCTTT.

The CDR3 here is CATKITGQAINQPQHF. The CDR3 nucleotides read TGTGCCACCAAGATAACAGGACAGGCCATAAATCAGCCCCAGCATTTT. The chain couples TRBV27 to TRBJ1-5; 7 nucleotides match TRBD1. The CDR3 sequence is 16 residues long. Per the germline V gene, CDR1 is MNHEY and CDR2 is SMNVEV (reference sequence). With V trimmed by 10 bases and J by 4 bases, 16 bases remained unmatched.

The rearrangement links TRBV20-1 to TRBJ2-3, with D hard to call. Germline V lookup: CDR1 DFQATT, CDR2 SNEGSKA (reference sequence). V shed 0 bases and J shed 5 bases, with 6 bases lying between them. The CDR3 runs 12 residues. CDR3 loop: CSARDRLDTQYF. The DNA for the CDR3 is TGCAGTGCTAGAGATCGGTTAGATACGCAGTATTTT.

CDR3 residues: CAISESTSEYEQYF. In nucleotides, the CDR3 is TGTGCCATCAGTGAGTCGACTAGCGAGTACGAGCAGTACTTC. This rearrangement joins TRBV10-3 to TRBJ2-7; TRBD2 matches 8 bases. With 0 bases clipped from V and 4 bases from J, the junction kept 2 bases outside the gene matches. CDR3 length equals 14 residues. Germline CDR1 is ENHRY and CDR2 is SYGVKD.

The V gene is TRBV5-1, the J gene TRBJ1-2, with D unresolved. The CDR3 consists of 13 residues. Trimming removed 4 bases at V and 7 bases at J, with 14 bases between. Germline CDR1 and CDR2: SGHRS and YFSETQ. This CDR3 reads CASSGQQIGGYTF. The CDR3 coding sequence is TGCGCCAGCAGCGGGCAACAAATTGGTGGCTACACCTTC.

As regards this clonotype: This may be a read error: a much more frequent sequence differs by one nucleotide. The J gene is TRBJ2-7, the V gene TRBV28, with unresolved D. In germline, CDR1 is MDHEN, CDR2 SYDVKM. The CDR3 has 13 residues. Trimming cost V 4 bases and J 0 bases, with 7 bases left between them. CDR3 protein: CASSSYGSYEQYF. The CDR3 DNA is TGTGCCAGCAGTTCCTACGGCTCCTACGAGCAGTACTTC.

In its sample, this clonotype was seen a few times. The rearrangement uses TRBV7-2 and TRBJ2-7, with 8 bases aligning to TRBD2. V gave up 4 bases and J gave up 3 bases; unmatched junction bases: 14. Germline values: CDR1 SGHTA, CDR2 FQGNSA. This CDR3 comprises 17 residues. The CDR3 bases are TGTGCCAGCAGCTCAGCACTAGCGGATATTCGAGACTACGAGCAGTACTTC. Residues: CASSSALADIRDYEQYF. The variable domain in full, completed from reference TRBV7-2 and TRBJ2-7, reads GAGVSQSPSNKVTEKGKDVELRCDPISGHTALYWYRQSLGQGLEFLIYFQGNSAPDKSGLPSDRFSAERTGGSVSTLTIQRTQQEDSAVYLCASSSALADIRDYEQYFGPGTRLTVT.

Regarding this clonotype: Germline is not matched at one junction end, which may reflect a read error. The chain is built from TRBV12-3 or TRBV12-4 and TRBJ2-5, with D possibly matching TRBD2 (5 bases). The CDR3 loop spans 13 amino acids. DNA for the CDR3: TGTGCCCGCAGTCTGGGAGAAATCTATGAGCAGTACTTC. The encoded protein is CARSLGEIYEQYF.

A word on this clonotype: Compared with germline, one end of the junction differs, possibly owing to a read error. The V and J genes are TRBV7-9 and TRBJ2-3, with TRBD1 matching over 9 bases. Germline CDR1 and CDR2: SEHNR and FQNEAQ (reference sequence). The CDR3 spans 18 residues. CDR3 sequence reads: CAGSLDGPRDRVTDTQYF. The CDR3 DNA is TGTGCCGGCAGCTTAGATGGTCCTCGGGACAGGGTCACAGATACGCAGTATTTT.

This clonotype was detected once. The chain has TRBV2 and TRBJ1-3, with D unresolved. The CDR3 is made up of 12 amino acids. Germline values: CDR1 SNHLY, CDR2 FYNNEI. V lost 9 bases to trimming and J lost 0 bases, with 6 bases between them. The CDR3 nucleotides are TGTGCCAGTACAAGCTCTGGAAACACCATATATTTT. This sequence encodes CASTSSGNTIYF.

As concerns this clonotype: One junction end disagrees with the germline gene, perhaps due to a read error. The chain has TRBV10-3 and TRBJ2-3; D unclear. This CDR3 comprises 14 residues. Germline V lookup: CDR1 ENHRY, CDR2 SYGVKD. CDR3 sequence (DNA): TGTACCATCAGTGTCGGCCAAAGCACAGATACGCAGTATTTT. Translating it yields CTISVGQSTDTQYF.

The chain links TRBV5-1 to TRBJ2-1; perhaps TRBD2 as D (6 bases). Germline CDR1 and CDR2: SGHRS and YFSETQ. The CDR3 length is 15 residues. Between the trimmed V and J ends, which lost 4 bases and 8 bases, there was a span of 19 bases. For the CDR3, the DNA is TGCGCCAGCAGCCGACCTTTGCGGGAAGGGCATGAGCAGTTCTTC. Translation gives CASSRPLREGHEQFF. The entire variable domain, with the rest obtained from reference TRBV5-1 and TRBJ2-1, is as follows: KAGVTQTPRYLIKTRGQQVTLSCSPISGHRSVSWYQQTPGQGLQFLFEYFSETQRNKGNFPGRFSGRQFSNSRSEMNVSTLELGDSALYLCASSRPLREGHEQFFGPGTRLTVL.

The rearrangement links TRBV4-3 to TRBJ2-4; D not resolved. Germline V CDR1 and CDR2: LGHNA, YSLEER. The length of the CDR3 is 16 residues. V was shortened by 0 bases and J by 0 bases, with 9 bases between the two germline ends. CDR3 region: CASSQETFLAKNIQYF. In DNA form, the CDR3 reads TGCGCCAGCAGCCAAGAGACGTTCCTAGCCAAAAACATTCAGTACTTC.

At least ten counts were recorded for this clonotype. The chain couples TRBV3-1 to TRBJ2-7; 8 bases map to TRBD2. This CDR3 contains 16 residues. Germline CDR1 is LGHDT and CDR2 is YNNKEL (reference sequence). The junction had 6 bases not matched to a gene; V was cut back by 0 bases and J by 2 bases. CDR3 coding DNA: TGTGCCAGCAGCCAAGAAGGCGGGGGGCCTGCCTACGAGCAGTACTTC. Translated, it gives CASSQEGGGPAYEQYF.

This chain uses TRBV9 with TRBJ2-5, with 7 nucleotides matching TRBD2. The CDR3 contains 15 residues. Trimming at V came to 0 bases and at J to 11 bases, leaving 13 bases not matched to a gene. Germline CDR1 and CDR2: SGDLS and YYNGEE. The CDR3 sequence is CASSVVSAGESGQYF. In nucleotides, the CDR3 is TGTGCCAGCAGCGTAGTGTCGGCGGGGGAGAGCGGTCAGTACTTC.

There are a few counts of this clonotype. The chain uses TRBV6-5 and TRBJ2-3; no clear D gene. The CDR3 has 15 amino acids. CDR1 is MNHEY and CDR2 is SVGAGI in the germline V gene. Trimming took 3 bases from V and 3 from J, leaving 13 bases between them. CDR3 DNA sequence: TGTGCCAGCAGTTATACCCCGTCTCTTACAGATACGCAGTATTTT. Protein sequence: CASSYTPSLTDTQYF.

This clonotype was recorded a few times. CDR3 in amino acids: CAISERGQGGGEAFF. Written as DNA, the CDR3 is TGTGCCATCAGTGAGCGGGGACAGGGTGGGGGTGAAGCTTTCTTT. This rearrangement joins TRBV10-3 to TRBJ1-1, with 9 bases lining up with TRBD1. With 2 bases clipped from V and 7 bases from J, the junction kept 8 bases outside the gene matches. Germline V lookup: CDR1 ENHRY, CDR2 SYGVKD. The CDR3 is 15 amino acids.

The rearrangement links TRBV20-1 to TRBJ2-3; TRBD2 is a possible D gene (6 bases). V gave up 5 bases and J gave up 2 bases, with 14 bases separating them. This CDR3 contains 14 residues. The germline V gene encodes CDR1 DFQATT and CDR2 SNEGSKA (reference sequence). In DNA, the CDR3 is TGCAGTGCTTTGCGCGGGGAGCCCACAGATACGCAGTATTTT. Translating it yields CSALRGEPTDTQYF.

Of note for this clonotype: The junction departs from germline at one end; a sequencing error may be responsible. This rearrangement joins TRBV7-7 to TRBJ2-1, with 11 bases matching TRBD2. The CDR3 length is 15 residues. Germline loops: CDR1 SSHAT, CDR2 FNYEAQ (reference sequence). CDR3 region: CASSETSGSAGEQFF. The CDR3 nucleotides read TGTGCTAGCAGCGAAACTAGCGGGAGCGCTGGTGAGCAGTTCTTC.